The 10 T cell receptor beta chains below come from one sample, sequenced in a study of cytomegalovirus exposure and HLA in healthy donors (dated by TCRdb to the late 2010s). The method was the immunoSEQ multiplex PCR assay. Entries here come from immuneACCESS through TCRdb and include only in-frame sequences with V and J called. Some clones fail to appear in such tables; in the studies checked, an unresolved V gene covers under half of the shortfall, and the cause of the remainder is unknown. This sample has approximately 210,000 clones in its table, and roughly 88% of those were observed once. Together, the top ten hold about 2.7% of the sample. The sample comprised PBMCs. The receptors shown here come from a woman aged 18-29 years in good health and CMV-seronegative.

The J gene is TRBJ2-7, the V gene TRBV28; 9 bases align to TRBD1. The CDR3 has 15 residues. In germline, CDR1 is MDHEN, CDR2 SYDVKM. The trim removed 2 bases at V and 3 bases at J, leaving 5 bases unmatched. The CDR3 bases are TGTGCCAGCAGTTTAGGGGCGACAGGGGGCTACGAGCAGTACTTC. Translated: CASSLGATGGYEQYF.

V usage is TRBV7-9 and J usage is TRBJ2-7, with 11 bases fitting TRBD1. Germline loops: CDR1 SEHNR, CDR2 FQNEAQ (reference sequence). CDR3 length equals 16 residues. With 1 base clipped from V and 2 bases from J, the junction kept 4 bases outside the gene matches. This CDR3 reads CASSLGTGGQTYEQYF. DNA of the CDR3: TGTGCCAGCAGCTTAGGGACAGGGGGCCAGACCTACGAGCAGTACTTC.

This sequence joins TRBV28 and TRBJ2-7; weak D call: TRBD2 (6 bases). This CDR3 comprises 14 residues. The V end lost 7 bases, the J end lost 2 bases, and 15 bases lay between the germline ends. Germline lookup yields CDR1 MDHEN and CDR2 SYDVKM. The CDR3 nucleotides read TGTGCCAGCATACCAGGAGGGCAGACCTACGAGCAGTACTTC. Its translation is CASIPGGQTYEQYF. Variable domain in full (rest from reference TRBV28 and TRBJ2-7): DVKVTQSSRYLVKRTGEKVFLECVQDMDHENMFWYRQDPGLGLRLIYFSYDVKMKEKGDIPEGYSVSREKKERFSLILESASTNQTSMYLCASIPGGQTYEQYFGPGTRLTVT.

This chain connects TRBV10-1 to TRBJ2-1, with 7 bases identical to TRBD2. J was trimmed by 6 bases and V by 5 bases; bases with no gene match: 19. This CDR3 has 18 amino acids. Germline CDR1 is WNHNN and CDR2 is SYGVQD (reference sequence). CDR3 amino acids: CASSTEEAGPSSLNEQFF. The CDR3, as DNA: TGCGCCAGCAGTACGGAGGAAGCGGGACCAAGTTCTCTCAATGAGCAGTTCTTC.

The rearrangement joins TRBV27 to TRBJ2-1; tentative D call: TRBD1 (5 bases). CDR1 is MNHEY and CDR2 is SMNVEV in the germline V gene (reference sequence). This CDR3 is built from 14 residues. V lost 2 bases and J lost 6, with 11 bases in between. The CDR3 DNA reads TGTGCCAGCAGTTTAGGGGCGTATAGCAATGAGCAGTTCTTC. It codes for CASSLGAYSNEQFF.

The chain is built from TRBV9 and TRBJ2-3; maybe TRBD1 (6 bases). Germline assignment: CDR1 SGDLS and CDR2 YYNGEE. The V gene lost 4 bases and the J gene lost 4 bases, with 19 bases spanning the gap. The CDR3 runs 16 residues. In DNA, the CDR3 is TGTGCCAGCAGCCCCCACAGGGTTTCTTCCTCAGATACGCAGTATTTT. This encodes CASSPHRVSSSDTQYF.

The chain combines TRBV6-5 with TRBJ1-1; no definite D call. V lost 9 bases to trimming and J lost 1 base, with 12 bases between them. The CDR3 totals 13 residues. The germline V gene encodes CDR1 MNHEY and CDR2 SVGAGI. CDR3: CASLRGPNTEAFF. The CDR3 DNA is TGTGCCAGTCTCCGTGGGCCGAACACTGAAGCTTTCTTT.

The rearrangement uses TRBV28 and TRBJ2-7, with TRBD2 as a possible D gene (5 bases). Trimming removed 7 bases at V and 2 bases at J, with 12 bases between. The CDR3 sequence is 13 residues long. Germline V CDR1 and CDR2: MDHEN, SYDVKM. The CDR3 nucleotides read TGTGCCAGCAAGGAGATCGGGACCTACGAGCAGTACTTC. Translating it yields CASKEIGTYEQYF.

This rearrangement joins TRBV15 to TRBJ2-1, with D hard to call. Germline V gives CDR1 LNHNV, CDR2 YYDKDF (reference sequence). The V end was cut by 3 bases, the J end by 7 bases, with 7 bases between. The CDR3 covers 12 residues. The CDR3 nucleotides are TGTGCCACCAGCAGGGTCAGGAATGAGCAGTTCTTC. Translation: CATSRVRNEQFF.

J is TRBJ2-7 and V is TRBV4-1; 14 bases fit TRBD2. Germline lookup yields CDR1 MGHRA and CDR2 YSYEKL. The CDR3 runs to 18 residues. The ends lost 1 base at V and 0 bases at J; junction bases unmatched: 5. CDR3 residues: CASSQGGTSGRSSYEQYF. CDR3 bases: TGCGCCAGCAGCCAAGGGGGGACTAGCGGGAGAAGCTCCTACGAGCAGTACTTC.